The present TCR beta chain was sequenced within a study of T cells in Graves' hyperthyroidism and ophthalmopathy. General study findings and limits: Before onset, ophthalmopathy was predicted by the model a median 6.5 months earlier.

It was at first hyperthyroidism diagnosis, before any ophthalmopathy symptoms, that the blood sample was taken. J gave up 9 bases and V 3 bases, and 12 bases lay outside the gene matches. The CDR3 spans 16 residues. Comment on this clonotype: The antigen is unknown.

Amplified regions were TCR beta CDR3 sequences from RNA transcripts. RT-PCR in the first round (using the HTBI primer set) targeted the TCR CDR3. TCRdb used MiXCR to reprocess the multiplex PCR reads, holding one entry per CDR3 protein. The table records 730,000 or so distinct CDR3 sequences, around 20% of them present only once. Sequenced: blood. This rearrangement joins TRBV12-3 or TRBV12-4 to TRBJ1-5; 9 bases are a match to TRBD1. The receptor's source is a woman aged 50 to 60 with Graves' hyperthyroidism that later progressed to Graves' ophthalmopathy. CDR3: CASSLSQGALGPPQHF. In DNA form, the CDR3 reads TGTGCCAGCAGTTTGTCACAGGGGGCGTTGGGTCCGCCCCAGCATTTT.